These T cell receptor beta chains were read from a single sample in a study of CD4 T cells in relation to SARS-CoV-2 and coronaviruses. Clones were read by immunoSEQ multiplex PCR, and TCRdb kept only the in-frame ones, dropping some. The table lists some 21,000 clones, over 65% of them singletons, with about 18% in the top ten. What these receptors recognize is not known. Sequences were obtained from CD4+ T cells from PBMCs, cultured in vitro. Receptors originate from a human donor in good health. Both conserved end residues are part of each CDR3. Where a row states a size, it is once, few, many or the class of an expanded clone; other rows omit it.

v_gene,abundance,j_gene,CDR3aa
TRBV30,.,TRBJ1-1,CAWRAHDSPNTEAFF
TRBV24-1,.,TRBJ1-2,CATSRTGLNYGYTF
TRBV3-1/TRBV3-2,.,TRBJ1-2,CASSLRDRDGYTF
TRBV28,.,TRBJ1-2,CASSPIVVEGNGYTF
TRBV5-1,medium-sized,TRBJ1-2,CASSLNSPYGYTF
TRBV6-5,.,TRBJ2-5,CASSPMAGGPETQYF
TRBV19,.,TRBJ2-6,CASRGPGGEVGANVLTF
TRBV6-5,.,TRBJ1-5,CASSPWVESQPQHF
TRBV11-3,few,TRBJ2-1,CASSQTGNEQFF
TRBV7-3,.,TRBJ2-1,CASSTRTTRVGLNEQFF
TRBV5-1,.,TRBJ1-1,CASSLGGTGATEAFF
TRBV19,.,TRBJ2-3,CASSGALTDTQYF
TRBV6-5,.,TRBJ2-7,CASEGGGSDEQYF
TRBV14,few,TRBJ2-7,CASSHGTSELVKQYF
TRBV19,.,TRBJ2-3,CAIRERESDTQYF
TRBV4-1,.,TRBJ2-7,CASSQLSGRDSYEQYF
TRBV5-1,.,TRBJ1-2,CASSLGANYGYTF
TRBV11-2,.,TRBJ2-1,CASSLGAPRVHEQFF
TRBV13,.,TRBJ1-5,CASSRGHGQPQHF
TRBV11-2,.,TRBJ2-7,CASSLGVLGQSYEQYF
TRBV5-1,once,TRBJ2-3,CASSGDNTDTQYF
TRBV30,.,TRBJ2-5,CAWMRTGVRETQYF
TRBV5-1,.,TRBJ2-4,CASSLNRENIQYF
TRBV6-1,.,TRBJ2-7,CASSVDTGTGSYEQYF
TRBV30,once,TRBJ1-4,CAWSDTQVYGEKLFF
TRBV6-5,.,TRBJ1-6,CASRNGDRDSPLHF
TRBV6-1,.,TRBJ1-5,CASSEDRHSNQPQHF
TRBV7-3,.,TRBJ2-1,CASSLTGTRGANEQFF
TRBV29-1,once,TRBJ1-2,CSVEEPNYGYTF
TRBV20-1,few,TRBJ1-6,CSASVRDSPLHF
TRBV18,.,TRBJ1-6,CASSPQDRGGSPLHF
TRBV19,.,TRBJ1-5,CASSIADRKYQPQHF
TRBV5-1,large,TRBJ2-1,CASSSDGLGEQFF
TRBV6-6,.,TRBJ2-5,CASRRRERVYQETQYF
TRBV6-2/TRBV6-3,.,TRBJ2-7,CASSYSRAGTIKFEQYF
TRBV7-2,once,TRBJ2-1,CASSLGFLVSGLYNEQFF
TRBV18,.,TRBJ2-7,CASSPTSGSVSYEQYF
TRBV6-1,.,TRBJ2-2,CASSEVGVWDTGELFF
TRBV7-9,.,TRBJ2-3,CASSFVASGRPLYF
TRBV5-4,.,TRBJ2-7,CASSPRTGYEQYF
TRBV6-4,.,TRBJ2-1,CASSFQPLQGEQFF
TRBV5-8,.,TRBJ1-1,CASSGRDKDAAFF
TRBV11-2,.,TRBJ1-5,CASSLVPGSGQPQHF
TRBV6-5,.,TRBJ2-5,CASSFVGTAETQYF
TRBV27,.,TRBJ1-1,CASSLKSVKMGRYMNTEAFF
TRBV27,few,TRBJ1-5,CASSSQHYSNQPQHF
TRBV9,.,TRBJ2-2,CASSPQGGELFF
TRBV5-8,.,TRBJ2-5,CASSSGGTSGQETQYF